The clone carrying this TCR beta chain is medium-sized in the sample. Sequencing was performed with immunoSEQ multiplex PCR; in TCRdb, only in-frame clones are kept and a portion is missing. Among tens of thousands of clones, approximately 81% were seen once, and the ten largest hold less than 25%. The V and J ends lost 3 bases and 3 bases, in that order; junction bases with no gene match: 7. There are 15 residues in the CDR3. Germline CDR1 and CDR2: SGHNT and YYREEE (reference sequence). The sample belongs to a study of OX40 agonist ivuxolimab in advanced cancers. The wider study: Patients were roughly 83% male with ages roughly 20 to 80, mean 60.

This receptor was taken from an adult with an advanced solid tumor such as melanoma, head and neck, liver or kidney cancer. Sequences were derived from CD4+ or CD8+ T cells sorted from blood, sampled in a trial of the OX40 agonist ivuxolimab. The V and J genes are TRBV5-4 and TRBJ2-7; TRBD2 agrees at 9 bases. The CDR3 sequence: CASSSEREDLYEQYF. Here the CDR3 DNA reads TGTGCCAGCAGCTCGGAGCGGGAGGATCTCTACGAGCAGTACTTC.